This TCR beta chain was observed in a study of T cell repertoires in cytomegalovirus infection. Points from the study as a whole: Ex vivo, HLA-C-restricted CMV-specific TCR beta clonotypes prevailed over the rest of the response.

This clonotype was seen a handful of times. Its cognate antigen is unknown. TCRdb ran MiXCR on the reads and lists one entry per CDR3 protein. There are over 100,000 distinct CDR3 sequences in the sample; 10% occur only once, and around a third lies in the top ten. The TCR sequence derives from a human donor in good health (CMV status not recorded). Some clones in this sample may be carry-over from other donors' samples. The sequencing sample was made of PBMCs, sequenced either directly or after in vitro stimulation (not recorded which).

CDR3 in amino acids: CASHSSQAQADTQYF. The CDR3 bases are TGTGCCAGCCACTCCTCCCAGGCACAGGCAGATACGCAGTATTTT. This chain uses TRBV2 with TRBJ2-3; weak D call: TRBD1 (5 bases). The CDR3 loop spans 15 amino acids. Germline V gives CDR1 SNHLY, CDR2 FYNNEI. V was clipped by 8 bases and J by 4 bases, with 19 bases between them.